This is a list of T cell receptor beta chains from one sample in a study of cytotoxic CD8 clonotypes in ibrutinib-treated CLL. Some clones are missing from TCRdb's copy, which holds only in-frame ones; the method was immunoSEQ multiplex PCR. The sample includes around 10,000 clones, 79% of them seen just once. The sample in question was PBMCs, obtained at disease progression, from a patient treated with ibrutinib. These receptors came from a human donor with chronic lymphocytic leukemia. CDR3s include the opening cysteine and the closing phenylalanine or tryptophan. A D gene is named only where the DNA matches it firmly. A clone size is listed for some rows: how often the clone was seen (once, few, many), or a class if it is expanded.

j_call: TRBJ2-7; v_call: TRBV4-1; d_call: TRBD2; clone_size: NA; cdr3_aa: CASSHSAGGSYEQYF; cdr3_nt: TGCGCCAGCAGCCATTCAGCGGGAGGGAGCTACGAGCAGTACTTC
j_call: TRBJ2-1; v_call: TRBV6-5; d_call: TRBD2; clone_size: NA; cdr3_aa: CASSTTGTSDEQFF; cdr3_nt: TGTGCCAGCAGCACCACCGGGACTAGCGACGAGCAGTTCTTC
j_call: TRBJ2-7; v_call: TRBV5-4; d_call: TRBD2; clone_size: NA; cdr3_aa: CASNGLAGEQYF; cdr3_nt: TGTGCCAGCAACGGACTAGCGGGCGAGCAGTACTTC
j_call: TRBJ2-7; v_call: TRBV10-3; d_call: TRBD1; clone_size: NA; cdr3_aa: CAIPGQGANEQYF; cdr3_nt: TGCGCCATTCCGGGACAGGGGGCCAACGAGCAGTACTTC
j_call: TRBJ1-4; v_call: TRBV18; d_call: NA; clone_size: NA; cdr3_aa: CASSLGGGEKLFF; cdr3_nt: TGTGCCAGCTCCCTCGGGGGAGGCGAAAAACTGTTTTTT
j_call: TRBJ2-3; v_call: TRBV2; d_call: TRBD2; clone_size: few; cdr3_aa: CASSVLAGGSTDTQYF; cdr3_nt: TGTGCCAGCAGTGTACTAGCGGGGGGCAGCACAGATACGCAGTATTTT
j_call: TRBJ1-2; v_call: TRBV5-6; d_call: NA; clone_size: NA; cdr3_aa: CASSLVGGGGYTF; cdr3_nt: TGTGCCAGCAGCTTGGTCGGGGGCGGCGGCTACACCTTC
j_call: TRBJ2-7; v_call: TRBV10-3; d_call: TRBD2; clone_size: NA; cdr3_aa: CAISSGLAGVAYEQYF; cdr3_nt: TGTGCCATCAGCTCCGGACTAGCGGGAGTCGCCTACGAGCAGTACTTC
j_call: TRBJ1-4; v_call: TRBV14; d_call: NA; clone_size: NA; cdr3_aa: CASSPTLGSEKLFF; cdr3_nt: TGTGCCAGCAGCCCCACATTAGGCAGTGAAAAACTGTTTTTT
j_call: TRBJ1-2; v_call: TRBV16; d_call: TRBD1; clone_size: NA; cdr3_aa: CASSQAITTGVVGGYTF; cdr3_nt: TGTGCCAGCAGCCAAGCAATTACTACAGGGGTCGTAGGCGGCTACACCTTC
j_call: TRBJ2-1; v_call: TRBV4-1; d_call: TRBD2; clone_size: NA; cdr3_aa: CASSLAGGPIEQFF; cdr3_nt: TGCGCCAGCAGCCTAGCGGGAGGGCCTATTGAGCAGTTCTTC
j_call: TRBJ1-2; v_call: TRBV14; d_call: TRBD1; clone_size: NA; cdr3_aa: CASSQVGQGEYGYTF; cdr3_nt: TGTGCCAGCAGCCAAGTCGGACAGGGGGAGTATGGCTACACCTTC
j_call: TRBJ1-1; v_call: TRBV6-5; d_call: NA; clone_size: NA; cdr3_aa: CATFRPFSPNTEAFF; cdr3_nt: TGTGCCACTTTCCGCCCATTTAGCCCTAACACTGAAGCTTTCTTT
j_call: TRBJ2-1; v_call: TRBV5-1; d_call: NA; clone_size: NA; cdr3_aa: CASSLGGGGTDEQFF; cdr3_nt: TGCGCCAGCAGCTTAGGGGGCGGGGGCACGGATGAGCAGTTCTTC
j_call: TRBJ1-3; v_call: TRBV4-2; d_call: NA; clone_size: NA; cdr3_aa: CASSQGPHRSSGNTIYF; cdr3_nt: TGTGCCAGCAGCCAAGGGCCTCACAGAAGCTCTGGAAACACCATATATTTT
j_call: TRBJ2-3; v_call: TRBV20-1; d_call: TRBD1; clone_size: NA; cdr3_aa: CSASGQISPYF; cdr3_nt: TGCAGTGCTTCGGGACAGATCTCGCCGTATTTT
j_call: TRBJ2-2; v_call: TRBV5-6; d_call: NA; clone_size: NA; cdr3_aa: CASSLVVAGELFF; cdr3_nt: TGTGCCAGCAGCTTAGTGGTAGCCGGGGAGCTGTTTTTT
j_call: TRBJ2-7; v_call: TRBV6-1; d_call: NA; clone_size: NA; cdr3_aa: CAVVDRFISEQYF; cdr3_nt: TGTGCCGTGGTTGACAGGTTTATCTCCGAGCAGTACTTC
j_call: TRBJ2-2; v_call: TRBV19; d_call: NA; clone_size: NA; cdr3_aa: CASKQYGTGYTGELFF; cdr3_nt: TGTGCCAGTAAACAGTATGGAACAGGGTACACCGGGGAGCTGTTTTTT
j_call: TRBJ1-6; v_call: TRBV27; d_call: NA; clone_size: few; cdr3_aa: CASSGLWNSPLHF; cdr3_nt: TGTGCCAGCTCTGGACTTTGGAATTCACCCCTCCACTTT
j_call: TRBJ2-1; v_call: TRBV27; d_call: TRBD1; clone_size: NA; cdr3_aa: CASTRDRGSKQFF; cdr3_nt: TGTGCCAGTACGCGGGACAGGGGTTCTAAGCAGTTCTTC
j_call: TRBJ2-7; v_call: TRBV27; d_call: TRBD1; clone_size: NA; cdr3_aa: CASSQQGAPPYEQYF; cdr3_nt: TGTGCCAGCAGCCAACAGGGGGCTCCTCCCTACGAGCAGTACTTC
j_call: TRBJ2-3; v_call: TRBV11-2; d_call: NA; clone_size: once; cdr3_aa: CASSFVGGRETDTQYF; cdr3_nt: TGTGCCAGCAGCTTTGTGGGGGGCCGGGAGACAGATACGCAGTATTTT
j_call: TRBJ2-3; v_call: TRBV27; d_call: TRBD2; clone_size: NA; cdr3_aa: CASSLGLNTQYF; cdr3_nt: TGTGCCAGCAGTTTGGGACTAAATACGCAGTATTTT
j_call: TRBJ1-3; v_call: TRBV23-1; d_call: NA; clone_size: NA; cdr3_aa: CASSHSQGEVRNTIYF; cdr3_nt: TGCGCCAGCAGTCATTCACAGGGCGAGGTAAGAAACACCATATATTTT
j_call: TRBJ2-1; v_call: TRBV4-1; d_call: NA; clone_size: NA; cdr3_aa: CASSLGPGRNEQFF; cdr3_nt: TGCGCCAGCAGCCTCGGGCCAGGGAGAAATGAGCAGTTCTTC
j_call: TRBJ1-1; v_call: TRBV29-1; d_call: NA; clone_size: medium-sized; cdr3_aa: CSGRWNTEAFF; cdr3_nt: TGCAGCGGGAGGTGGAACACTGAAGCTTTCTTT
j_call: TRBJ2-2; v_call: TRBV6-1; d_call: TRBD1; clone_size: NA; cdr3_aa: CASSWDSLNTGELFF; cdr3_nt: TGTGCCAGCAGTTGGGACAGCCTCAACACCGGGGAGCTGTTTTTT
j_call: TRBJ2-2; v_call: TRBV2; d_call: NA; clone_size: NA; cdr3_aa: CASTGTTNTGELFF; cdr3_nt: TGTGCCAGCACCGGGACAACGAACACCGGGGAGCTGTTTTTT
j_call: TRBJ1-1; v_call: TRBV5-5; d_call: NA; clone_size: NA; cdr3_aa: CASSQPDGANTEAFF; cdr3_nt: TGTGCCAGCAGCCAACCGGACGGGGCGAACACTGAAGCTTTCTTT
j_call: TRBJ2-2; v_call: TRBV7-8; d_call: TRBD1; clone_size: NA; cdr3_aa: CASRPRTGDTGELFF; cdr3_nt: TGTGCCAGCAGGCCAAGGACAGGGGACACCGGGGAGCTGTTTTTT
j_call: TRBJ2-7; v_call: TRBV5-6; d_call: NA; clone_size: NA; cdr3_aa: CASYGTDSYEQYF; cdr3_nt: TGTGCCAGCTACGGGACCGATTCCTACGAGCAGTACTTC
j_call: TRBJ1-4; v_call: TRBV30; d_call: NA; clone_size: NA; cdr3_aa: CAWTRLATNEKLFF; cdr3_nt: TGTGCCTGGACCCGTCTCGCAACTAATGAAAAACTGTTTTTT
j_call: TRBJ2-1; v_call: TRBV4-1; d_call: TRBD2; clone_size: NA; cdr3_aa: CASSQGSTSGVPYNEQFF; cdr3_nt: TGCGCCAGCAGCCAAGGTTCGACTAGCGGGGTCCCCTACAATGAGCAGTTCTTC
j_call: TRBJ2-4; v_call: TRBV19; d_call: NA; clone_size: NA; cdr3_aa: CASADRTLAKNIQYF; cdr3_nt: TGTGCCAGCGCAGACAGGACACTAGCCAAAAACATTCAGTACTTC
j_call: TRBJ2-3; v_call: TRBV7-9; d_call: NA; clone_size: NA; cdr3_aa: CASSLPQDPAYADTQYF; cdr3_nt: TGTGCCAGCAGCTTACCACAGGATCCCGCGTACGCAGATACGCAGTATTTT
j_call: TRBJ1-1; v_call: TRBV2; d_call: NA; clone_size: once; cdr3_aa: CASSEVVSLNTEAFF; cdr3_nt: TGTGCCAGCAGTGAAGTGGTCAGCCTGAACACTGAAGCTTTCTTT
j_call: TRBJ2-3; v_call: TRBV6-5; d_call: NA; clone_size: NA; cdr3_aa: CASSYTRDSYTQYF; cdr3_nt: TGTGCCAGCAGCTATACACGGGACTCATATACGCAGTATTTT
j_call: TRBJ2-3; v_call: TRBV7-2; d_call: TRBD2; clone_size: NA; cdr3_aa: CASSLLTSGTPADTQYF; cdr3_nt: TGTGCCAGCAGCCTTCTGACTAGCGGGACTCCGGCAGATACGCAGTATTTT
j_call: TRBJ2-1; v_call: TRBV5-1; d_call: NA; clone_size: NA; cdr3_aa: CASSRDSLGSGNEQFF; cdr3_nt: TGCGCCAGCAGCCGCGACAGCTTAGGGTCAGGCAATGAGCAGTTCTTC
j_call: TRBJ1-1; v_call: TRBV28; d_call: NA; clone_size: NA; cdr3_aa: CASRNARGPMNTEAFF; cdr3_nt: TGTGCCAGCAGGAATGCCCGGGGTCCGATGAACACTGAAGCTTTCTTT
j_call: TRBJ1-1; v_call: TRBV28; d_call: NA; clone_size: NA; cdr3_aa: CASSFISGGPEAFF; cdr3_nt: TGTGCCAGCAGTTTTATTTCGGGAGGTCCTGAAGCTTTCTTT
j_call: TRBJ2-3; v_call: TRBV11-3; d_call: NA; clone_size: NA; cdr3_aa: CASSLAPGMNTQYF; cdr3_nt: TGTGCCAGCAGCTTAGCCCCAGGGATGAATACGCAGTATTTT
j_call: TRBJ1-1; v_call: TRBV10-1; d_call: NA; clone_size: NA; cdr3_aa: CASRERVGAEAFF; cdr3_nt: TGCGCCAGCAGGGAGAGGGTTGGTGCTGAAGCTTTCTTT
j_call: TRBJ2-7; v_call: TRBV28; d_call: NA; clone_size: NA; cdr3_aa: CASSLFSDLSYEQYF; cdr3_nt: TGTGCCAGCAGTTTGTTCTCAGACCTCTCCTACGAGCAGTACTTC
j_call: TRBJ2-7; v_call: TRBV6-5; d_call: TRBD1; clone_size: NA; cdr3_aa: CASSYGTGEQYF; cdr3_nt: TGTGCCAGCAGTTACGGGACAGGGGAGCAGTACTTC